A selection of T cell receptor beta chains follows, all from one sample in a study of T cell repertoires in cytomegalovirus infection. TCRdb re-analysed the reads in MiXCR, keeping a single row per CDR3 protein. This sample has more than 400,000 distinct CDR3 sequences, with around a quarter found just once. The specimen sequenced was PBMCs. The receptors derive from a human donor in good health (CMV status not recorded). Some clones in this sample may be carry-over from other donors' samples. Each CDR3 is given with its conserved first and last residue. The order of the fields is J gene, V gene, D gene, clone size, CDR3 protein, CDR3 DNA. A D gene is named only where the DNA matches it firmly. The size field is filled for only some rows; it gives once, few, many or a size class.

TRBJ2-2 | TRBV20-1 | NA | once | CSARVGGRSGELFF | TGCAGTGCTAGAGTTGGAGGGAGATCCGGGGAGCTGTTTTTT
TRBJ2-4 | TRBV28 | TRBD2 | NA | CASSSERLAGEINIQYF | TGTGCCAGCAGTTCGGAAAGACTAGCGGGAGAGATAAACATTCAGTACTTC
TRBJ2-3 | TRBV6-5 | TRBD2 | many | CASSYSFGGGRAADTQYF | TGTGCCAGCAGTTACTCCTTCGGTGGCGGGAGGGCCGCAGATACGCAGTATTTT
TRBJ2-1 | TRBV6-5 | TRBD2 | few | CASSPGTRTYNEQFF | TGTGCCAGCAGCCCCGGGACTAGAACTTACAATGAGCAGTTCTTC
TRBJ2-1 | TRBV14 | NA | NA | CASSQRTDNEQFF | TGTGCCAGCAGCCAGAGGACAGACAATGAGCAGTTCTTC
TRBJ2-4 | TRBV28 | NA | once | CASNWRTAAKNIQYF | TGTGCCAGTAATTGGAGGACGGCAGCCAAAAACATTCAGTACTTC
TRBJ1-1 | TRBV7-2 | NA | few | CASSFSGLEAFF | TGTGCCAGCAGCTTCTCGGGGCTTGAAGCTTTCTTT
TRBJ1-1 | TRBV3-1 | NA | NA | CASSQDVSSLGAFF | TGTGCCAGCAGCCAAGATGTGTCCTCACTCGGGGCTTTCTTT
TRBJ2-3 | TRBV20-1 | NA | NA | CSGTSVGETRGVRLYF | TGCAGTGGAACTTCCGTAGGAGAAACCAGGGGGGTCCGTTTGTATTTT
TRBJ1-2 | TRBV5-6 | NA | few | CASSLAGIIAGYTF | TGTGCCAGCAGCTTGGCAGGGATTATCGCTGGCTACACCTTC
TRBJ2-1 | TRBV6-2/TRBV6-3 | NA | many | CASSLGLFNHLNEQFF | TGTGCCAGCAGCCTAGGACTCTTCAATCACCTCAATGAGCAGTTCTTC
TRBJ2-3 | TRBV24-1 | TRBD2 | many | CATSDFKREGSDTQYF | TGTGCCACCAGTGATTTTAAGCGGGAGGGCTCAGATACGCAGTATTTT
TRBJ2-3 | TRBV7-6 | TRBD2 | few | CASSSSGRAGTDTQYF | TGTGCCAGCAGCAGTAGCGGGAGGGCCGGGACAGATACGCAGTATTTT
TRBJ2-1 | TRBV2 | NA | NA | CASSASVDNEQFF | TGTGCCAGCAGTGCTAGCGTCGACAATGAGCAGTTCTTC
TRBJ2-5 | TRBV19 | NA | few | CASRDVALGGETQYF | TGTGCCAGTAGGGACGTTGCTCTAGGTGGAGAGACCCAGTACTTC
TRBJ2-5 | TRBV7-2 | NA | many | CASSLVQGGPQETQYF | TGTGCCAGCAGCTTAGTGCAAGGAGGGCCCCAAGAGACCCAGTACTTC
TRBJ2-3 | TRBV7-2 | TRBD2 | many | CASSWGLAANFGADTQYF | TGTGCCAGCAGCTGGGGACTAGCTGCCAACTTTGGGGCAGATACGCAGTATTTT
TRBJ1-5 | TRBV7-9 | TRBD1 | many | CASSSGQGGQPQHF | TGTGCCAGCAGCTCGGGACAGGGGGGTCAGCCCCAGCATTTT
TRBJ2-1 | TRBV24-1 | TRBD2 | NA | CATSDSTGGRNEQFF | TGTGCCACCAGTGATTCGACGGGAGGGCGCAATGAGCAGTTCTTC
TRBJ2-7 | TRBV7-9 | NA | NA | CASSPGSTLPYEQYF | TGTGCCAGCAGCCCAGGGTCAACCCTACCCTACGAGCAGTACTTC
TRBJ1-1 | TRBV7-2 | NA | few | CASSLVGGERAVTEAFF | TGTGCCAGCAGCTTAGTGGGAGGGGAGCGCGCGGTCACTGAAGCTTTCTTT
TRBJ2-7 | TRBV4-2 | NA | NA | CASSHPGQTSYEQYF | TGTGCCAGCAGCCACCCGGGACAAACTTCCTACGAGCAGTACTTC
TRBJ2-7 | TRBV19 | NA | NA | CASSTRGGPYEQYF | TGTGCCAGTAGTACCCGGGGCGGGCCCTACGAGCAGTACTTC
TRBJ2-5 | TRBV12-5 | TRBD1 | NA | CASGLPATGGASQYF | TGTGCTAGTGGTTTGCCTGCGACAGGGGGCGCTTCCCAGTACTTC
TRBJ2-4 | TRBV7-2 | NA | few | CASSLGGIRENIQYF | TGTGCCAGCAGCTTAGGCGGGATCAGAGAAAACATTCAGTACTTC
TRBJ2-7 | TRBV29-1 | TRBD1 | NA | CSVEEPNRGKGVYEQYF | TGCAGCGTTGAAGAACCGAACAGGGGGAAGGGGGTCTACGAGCAGTACTTC
TRBJ2-7 | TRBV6-6 | NA | NA | CASRGAQNSYEQYF | TGTGCCAGCAGAGGGGCGCAAAACTCCTACGAGCAGTACTTC
TRBJ2-1 | TRBV7-8 | NA | NA | CASTPPPMGNEQFF | TGTGCCAGCACCCCCCCCCCGATGGGCAATGAGCAGTTCTTC
TRBJ1-5 | TRBV4-1 | TRBD1 | few | CASSQGPLLDRAGQPQHF | TGCGCCAGCAGCCAAGGGCCCCTCCTTGACAGGGCGGGTCAGCCCCAGCATTTT
TRBJ2-3 | TRBV10-3 | NA | NA | CATLLGESTDTQYF | TGTGCCACCCTCCTGGGAGAGAGCACAGATACGCAGTATTTT
TRBJ1-6 | TRBV7-9 | NA | NA | CASSLGPPGQINSPLHF | TGTGCCAGCAGCTTAGGGCCTCCGGGACAAATTAATTCACCCCTCCACTTT
TRBJ2-1 | TRBV28 | NA | NA | CASITGGPYNEQFF | TGTGCCAGCATTACCGGGGGACCATACAATGAGCAGTTCTTC
TRBJ1-5 | TRBV6-1 | TRBD1 | NA | CASSYQRQGTHLYSNQPQHF | TGTGCCAGCAGTTACCAGCGACAGGGGACCCACCTTTATAGCAATCAGCCCCAGCATTTT
TRBJ1-5 | TRBV7-9 | NA | NA | CASSDYRDSNQPQHF | TGTGCCAGCAGCGACTACAGGGATAGCAATCAGCCCCAGCATTTT
TRBJ1-4 | TRBV14 | NA | NA | CASSQKKGRVNEKLFF | TGTGCCAGCAGCCAAAAGAAAGGGCGTGTTAATGAAAAACTGTTTTTT
TRBJ1-1 | TRBV7-6 | TRBD1 | few | CASSRAGGEAFF | TGTGCCAGCAGCCGCGCAGGGGGCGAAGCTTTCTTT
TRBJ2-1 | TRBV30 | NA | NA | CAWSVFGTYPSSYNEQFF | TGTGCCTGGAGTGTATTTGGGACCTACCCAAGCTCCTACAATGAGCAGTTCTTC
TRBJ2-1 | TRBV20-1 | TRBD2 | few | CSARDFYGLAGEASYNEQFF | TGCAGTGCTAGAGATTTTTACGGACTAGCGGGGGAGGCCTCCTACAATGAGCAGTTCTTC
TRBJ2-7 | TRBV7-2 | TRBD2 | many | CASSSAGGPTLSSYEQYF | TGTGCCAGCAGCTCAGCGGGAGGCCCGACTTTAAGCTCCTACGAGCAGTACTTC
TRBJ1-5 | TRBV4-1 | NA | many | CASSQVSSNQPQHF | TGCGCCAGCAGCCAAGTTAGTAGCAATCAGCCCCAGCATTTT
TRBJ2-1 | TRBV27 | TRBD2 | many | CATFLAGVQFF | TGTGCCACTTTCCTAGCGGGAGTCCAGTTCTTC
TRBJ1-6 | TRBV12-3/TRBV12-4 | NA | NA | CASSSGVQNSPLHF | TGTGCCAGCAGCTCAGGGGTGCAAAATTCACCCCTCCACTTT
TRBJ1-5 | TRBV3-1 | NA | few | CASSRAGDNQPQHF | TGTGCCAGCAGCCGGGCCGGAGACAATCAGCCCCAGCATTTT
TRBJ1-4 | TRBV9 | NA | NA | CASSVEGATNEKLFF | TGTGCCAGCAGCGTAGAAGGGGCCACTAATGAAAAACTGTTTTTT
TRBJ2-5 | TRBV27 | NA | NA | CASSFIYPTFQETQYF | TGTGCCAGCAGTTTCATATACCCCACGTTCCAAGAGACCCAGTACTTC
TRBJ1-6 | TRBV15 | NA | few | CATSRDLQDSPLHF | TGTGCCACCAGCAGAGACCTTCAGGATTCACCCCTCCACTTT
TRBJ1-3 | TRBV7-2 | NA | many | CASRGTVSGNTIYF | TGTGCCAGCAGGGGGACGGTTTCTGGAAACACCATATATTTT
TRBJ2-7 | TRBV19 | NA | NA | CASSNGRPRGETYEQYF | TGTGCCAGTAGTAATGGTAGGCCCCGGGGAGAGACCTACGAGCAGTACTTC
TRBJ2-5 | TRBV20-1 | NA | NA | CSAIRGLEETQYF | TGCAGTGCTATCCGTGGGCTAGAAGAGACCCAGTACTTC
TRBJ1-4 | TRBV5-1 | NA | NA | CASSLAPRTDPFSEKLFF | TGCGCCAGCAGCTTGGCCCCCCGGACAGACCCTTTTTCTGAAAAACTGTTTTTT
TRBJ2-1 | TRBV7-4 | TRBD2 | NA | CASSRPTSGRVGDEQFF | TGTGCCAGCAGTCGTCCGACTAGCGGGAGGGTTGGAGATGAGCAGTTCTTC
TRBJ1-2 | TRBV29-1 | TRBD1 | NA | CSVDPTGDPFYGYTF | TGCAGCGTTGATCCGACAGGGGACCCGTTCTATGGCTACACCTTC
TRBJ2-5 | TRBV2 | NA | NA | CASSDGLTQYF | TGTGCCAGCAGTGACGGCTTGACCCAGTACTTC